The rows below give T cell receptor beta chains drawn from one sample of a study of blood T cell repertoires in COVID-19. TCRdb keeps only in-frame clones here, not all; method: immunoSEQ multiplex PCR. Counted here are 290,000 or so clones, about nine tenths occurring once; the ten biggest clones make up 1.1%. The specimen sequenced was PBMCs or T cells enriched from blood (not recorded which). The receptor source for this set is a woman in her twenties or thirties who had recovered from COVID-19. Both conserved end residues are part of each CDR3. The order of the fields is J gene, D gene, V gene, clone size, CDR3 DNA, CDR3 protein. D genes are given only for firm matches. The size entry is marked missing in some rows and otherwise reads once, few, many or a size class.

TRBJ1-2,TRBD1,TRBV28,.,TGTGCCAGCAGTTACGGACAGGGAGGGTATGGCTACACCTTC,CASSYGQGGYGYTF
TRBJ1-1,.,TRBV7-2,.,TGTGCCAGCAGCTCGAGGGCGGACACTGAAGCTTTCTTT,CASSSRADTEAFF
TRBJ2-5,TRBD2,TRBV7-6,.,TGTGCCAGCAGCTTGACTAGCGGAACCCTCGAGACCCAGTACTTC,CASSLTSGTLETQYF
TRBJ1-3,.,TRBV5-8,.,TGTGCCAGCAGCTTGGAGCAGGGCATCTCTGGAAACACCATATATTTT,CASSLEQGISGNTIYF
TRBJ1-1,TRBD1,TRBV28,.,TGTGCCAGCAGGCCAGGGGGGATGAACACTGAAGCTTTCTTT,CASRPGGMNTEAFF
TRBJ2-4,.,TRBV7-2,.,TGTGCCAGCAGCTCATCTAGAGCCAAAAACATTCAGTACTTC,CASSSSRAKNIQYF
TRBJ1-2,.,TRBV11-2,.,TGTGCCGGGTCGTACGGGGATGGCTACACCTTC,CAGSYGDGYTF
TRBJ1-4,TRBD1,TRBV18,.,TGTGCCAGCTCACCGACTTCGCGACAGGGCGGGGAGGAACTGTTTTTT,CASSPTSRQGGEELFF
TRBJ2-5,TRBD2,TRBV6-5,.,TGTGCCAGCAGAGGGCCGGGACTAGGGGAAGAGACCCAGTACTTC,CASRGPGLGEETQYF
TRBJ2-5,.,TRBV5-5,.,TGTGCCAGCAGCACTCTAGCGCTTCAAGAGACCCAGTACTTC,CASSTLALQETQYF
TRBJ1-2,.,TRBV27,.,TGTGCCAGCAGTTCACGTCCCGGGACACCACTTTCTAACTATGGCTACACCTTC,CASSSRPGTPLSNYGYTF
TRBJ2-2,TRBD1,TRBV7-9,.,TGTGCCAGCCAAATGGCGGACAGGGAAACCGGGGAGCTGTTTTTT,CASQMADRETGELFF
TRBJ2-7,.,TRBV5-1,once,TGCGCCAGCAGCTTGGCCTGGGGCGAGTACGAGCAGTACTTC,CASSLAWGEYEQYF
TRBJ2-1,TRBD2,TRBV6-2/TRBV6-3,.,TGTGCCAGCAGTTACGAAGAAATGGGCGGGAGCTCCTACAATGAGCAGTTCTTC,CASSYEEMGGSSYNEQFF
TRBJ1-4,TRBD1,TRBV30,.,TGTGCCAATGGACAGGGTTTTGAAAAACTGTTTTTT,CANGQGFEKLFF
TRBJ1-1,TRBD1,TRBV30,.,TGTGCCGGCAACAGGGGGCTGACTGAAGCTTTCTTT,CAGNRGLTEAFF
TRBJ1-2,.,TRBV5-8,.,TGTGCCAGCAGACAGAGGGTAGGATCCTATGGCTACACCTTC,CASRQRVGSYGYTF
TRBJ2-2,TRBD1,TRBV28,.,TGTGCCAGCAGTTTTATCGGGACAGGGACCGGGGAGCTGTTTTTT,CASSFIGTGTGELFF
TRBJ2-1,TRBD2,TRBV15,.,TGTGCCACCAGCAGGGGAGGACTAGCGGGGGACAGCTCCTACAATGAGCAGTTCTTC,CATSRGGLAGDSSYNEQFF
TRBJ2-1,TRBD2,TRBV5-6,.,TGTGCCAGCAGCCCTATTCTTGGCGGGAGTATCTACAATGAGCAGTTCTTC,CASSPILGGSIYNEQFF
TRBJ2-7,TRBD1,TRBV29-1,.,TGCAGCACCTCAGGGGGCGTTTCCTACGAGCAGTACTTC,CSTSGGVSYEQYF
TRBJ1-1,.,TRBV7-2,.,TGTGCCAGCAGCGCACCCCCGGGACATTCCGCGAACACTGAAGCTTTCTTT,CASSAPPGHSANTEAFF
TRBJ2-2,.,TRBV30,.,TGTGCCTGGAGGGAAGGAGGCAGGAACACCGGGGAGCTGTTTTTT,CAWREGGRNTGELFF
TRBJ2-5,TRBD2,TRBV7-9,.,TGTGCCAGCAGCCCCCGGACTAGCGGGAGTCTGCGGTGGGAGACCCAGTACTTC,CASSPRTSGSLRWETQYF
TRBJ1-4,.,TRBV30,.,TGTGCCTGGACAACAGGGATATCTGAAAAACTGTTTTTT,CAWTTGISEKLFF
TRBJ2-2,.,TRBV5-1,.,TGCGCCAGCAGCGGAACGACAGCTTACACCGGGGAGCTGTTTTTT,CASSGTTAYTGELFF
TRBJ1-5,TRBD1,TRBV3-1/TRBV3-2,.,TGTGCCAGCAGCCAAGGGCCGGGACAGAGCAATCAGCCCCAGCATTTT,CASSQGPGQSNQPQHF
TRBJ1-6,TRBD1,TRBV27,.,TGTGCCAGCAGTTTATTCTTTGGACAGGGGTTGGCACCCCTCCACTTT,CASSLFFGQGLAPLHF
TRBJ2-4,TRBD1,TRBV27,.,TGTGCCAGCAGTTTATCAGGGGGCGCAAACATTCAGTACTTC,CASSLSGGANIQYF
TRBJ2-2,.,TRBV6-5,.,TGTGCCAGCAGCTGGACTACCGGGGAGCTGTTTTTT,CASSWTTGELFF
TRBJ2-2,TRBD2,TRBV5-1,.,TGCGCCAGCCGCTGGACTAGCGCCGGGGAGCTGTTTTTT,CASRWTSAGELFF
TRBJ1-5,.,TRBV5-1,.,TGCGCCAGCAGCCCCGGGGGTATGGATCAGCCCCAGCATTTT,CASSPGGMDQPQHF
TRBJ1-5,.,TRBV3-1/TRBV3-2,.,TGTGCCAGCAGCCAAGATCCAGGGAAGGGACAGCCCCAGCATTTT,CASSQDPGKGQPQHF
TRBJ2-1,.,TRBV6-2/TRBV6-3,.,TGTGCCAGCAGTTACCCCAGCGGCCATTGGGACAATGAGCAGTTCTTC,CASSYPSGHWDNEQFF
TRBJ1-6,.,TRBV7-2,.,TGTGCCAGCAGCTTCCAGAATTCACCCCTCCACTTT,CASSFQNSPLHF
TRBJ1-4,.,TRBV18,.,TGTGCCAGCTCACCACGGACTGGGGAAAAACTGTTTTTT,CASSPRTGEKLFF
TRBJ1-6,.,TRBV2,.,TGTGCCAGCACCCCATGGGGGAGGACGACCCTCCACTTT,CASTPWGRTTLHF
TRBJ1-2,.,TRBV9,once,TGTGCCAGCAGCCAGACAGGTTGGGGCTACACCTTC,CASSQTGWGYTF
TRBJ2-7,TRBD1,TRBV5-1,.,TGCGCCAGCAGCTGGGGACAGGGACTCGAGCAGTACTTC,CASSWGQGLEQYF
TRBJ2-2,TRBD2,TRBV7-3,.,TGTGCCAGCAGCTCCACCCGACTAGCGGGGGGGACCGGGGAGCTGTTTTTT,CASSSTRLAGGTGELFF
TRBJ2-2,TRBD2,TRBV5-1,.,TGCGCCAGCAGCTTGGTACTAGCGGGCAACACCGGGGAGCTGTTTTTT,CASSLVLAGNTGELFF
TRBJ1-2,.,TRBV5-4,.,TGTGCCAGCAGCCAATGGGGGGACCGTCATAGTTCTGGCTACACCTTC,CASSQWGDRHSSGYTF
TRBJ1-5,.,TRBV25-1,.,TGTGCCAGCAGTCCCGGGGAGAATAATCAGCCCCAGCATTTT,CASSPGENNQPQHF
TRBJ2-7,TRBD2,TRBV10-3,once,TGTGCCATCAAAGGACTAGCCTACGAGCAGTACTTC,CAIKGLAYEQYF
TRBJ1-5,.,TRBV4-3,.,TGCGCCAGCAGCCAAGAGGGGGGTGGCAGTCAGCCCCAGCATTTT,CASSQEGGGSQPQHF
TRBJ1-1,.,TRBV29-1,few,TGCAGCGCCGAGGTCGGATTAAACACTGAAGCTTTCTTT,CSAEVGLNTEAFF
TRBJ1-5,TRBD1,TRBV30,.,TGTGCCTGGAGACCACAGGGGCCCAACAATCAGCCCCAGCATTTT,CAWRPQGPNNQPQHF
TRBJ2-7,.,TRBV7-2,once,TGTGCCAGCAGACCCTCCCGGGACTCCCTCTACGAGCAGTACTTC,CASRPSRDSLYEQYF
TRBJ2-7,TRBD2,TRBV25-1,once,TGTGCCAGCTCCTTTGGGGTAGCGGGAGGTTTCTCCTACGAGCAGTACTTC,CASSFGVAGGFSYEQYF
TRBJ2-3,.,TRBV6-6,.,TGTGCCAGCAGTACTCCGTTTGAGGATACGCAGTATTTT,CASSTPFEDTQYF
TRBJ1-1,.,TRBV27,.,TGTGCCAGCAGTTTAATGAGGGATTCTGAAGCTTTCTTT,CASSLMRDSEAFF
TRBJ1-2,TRBD1,TRBV7-9,.,TGTGCCAGCAGCTTACTCTATCCGGGACAGGGAGGATATGGCTACACCTTC,CASSLLYPGQGGYGYTF
TRBJ2-1,.,TRBV7-9,.,TGTGCCAGCAGCCCCCCCGGGAGGACAGCCAATGAGCAGTTCTTC,CASSPPGRTANEQFF
TRBJ2-7,.,TRBV5-5,.,TGTGCCAGCAGCTCGTATATGGAGGGTTCGACAGTCGGCTACGAGCAGTACTTC,CASSSYMEGSTVGYEQYF
TRBJ2-1,.,TRBV27,.,TGTGCCAGCAGACCTACTAGAGGCAATGAGCAGTTCTTC,CASRPTRGNEQFF
TRBJ2-7,TRBD1,TRBV12-3/TRBV12-4,.,TGTGCCAGCAGGGACAGGGCGTCCTACGAGCAGTACTTC,CASRDRASYEQYF
TRBJ2-1,TRBD2,TRBV27,.,TGTGCCAGCAGTCCCCTGACTAGCGCAAGCTCCTACAATGAGCAGTTCTTC,CASSPLTSASSYNEQFF